These 30 T cell receptor beta chains were all obtained from the same sample, sequenced in a study of T-cell reconstitution after alpha-beta-depleted transplantation in children (dated by TCRdb to about 2016). Library creation used PCR. The instrument given in TCRdb is Illumina HiSeq 2500. Molecular barcoding was employed in the preparation of TCR libraries, with unique molecular identifiers being used to normalize TCRbeta repertoire quantification. TCRdb reran the public reads through fastp at Q25 and MiXCR, keeping productive beta chains. Each CDR3 protein appears once, grouped with its most common genes and DNA. Present in this sample are about 640,000 distinct CDR3 sequences, roughly 17% of which were seen just once. Approximately 1% of the sample rests with the top ten. The source was PBMCs from the stem cell graft donor, collected from the stem cell graft. These receptors were collected from a human donor who donated a stem cell graft to a child with acute myeloid leukemia.

This clonotype was seen ten or more times. The V and J genes are TRBV29-1 and TRBJ1-2; D remains ambiguous. The CDR3 consists of 15 residues. The germline V and J ends were trimmed by 0 bases and 4 bases, with 15 bases remaining between them. Germline values: CDR1 SQVTM, CDR2 ANQGSEA. The CDR3 is CSVEDPNGRGYGYTF. The CDR3 bases are TGCAGCGTTGAAGACCCTAACGGGCGAGGCTATGGCTACACCTTC.

Details on this clonotype: A clone one base away is much larger, so this may be a read error. The rearrangement joins TRBV6-1 to TRBJ1-4; D possibly corresponds to TRBD1 (5 bases). Germline values: CDR1 MNHNS, CDR2 SASEGT. The CDR3 runs to 16 residues. CDR3 sequence: CASSELGHPNNQKLFF. The CDR3 DNA sequence: TGTGCCAGCAGTGAACTCGGACACCCAAATAATCAAAAACTGTTTTTT.

At least ten counts were recorded for this clonotype. This chain links TRBV6-1 with TRBJ1-6; D unresolved. V was cut by 10 bases and J by 1 base, with 14 bases left in between. CDR1 and CDR2 (germline): MNHNS, SASEGT. The CDR3 is made up of 15 amino acids. The CDR3 spells CATRPDGSYNSPLHF. In nucleotides, the CDR3 is TGTGCCACCAGGCCTGACGGATCCTATAATTCACCCCTCCACTTT.

This clonotype was seen only a few times. V and J are TRBV20-1 and TRBJ2-2; perhaps TRBD1 as D (5 bases). This CDR3 comprises 14 residues. V was pared by 2 bases and J by 4 bases, with 11 bases between. Germline V gives CDR1 DFQATT, CDR2 SNEGSKA (reference sequence). The CDR3 bases are TGCAGTGCTAGATCCGGACACTCCACCGGGGAGCTGTTTTTT. Translated: CSARSGHSTGELFF.

The table lists this clonotype with many counts. The chain uses TRBV29-1 and TRBJ2-1; D is undetermined. CDR1 and CDR2 from the germline V gene are SQVTM and ANQGSEA. The V end lost 3 bases, the J end lost 0 bases, and 9 bases lay between the germline ends. The CDR3 is made up of 14 amino acids. The CDR3 DNA is TGCAGCGTTGATGTGGGCCTCTCCTACAATGAGCAGTTCTTC. Encoded protein: CSVDVGLSYNEQFF.

This chain connects TRBV11-2 to TRBJ2-5, with D perhaps matching TRBD1 or TRBD2 (5 bases each). Trimming shortened V by 5 bases and J by 1 base, and 14 bases separated the two germline ends. Germline CDR1 and CDR2: SGHAT and FQNNGV. This CDR3 is built from 15 residues. The CDR3 reads CASSTRGVSQETQYF. The CDR3 nucleotides read TGTGCCAGCAGCACCCGGGGCGTTAGCCAAGAGACCCAGTACTTC.

Ten or more counts support this clonotype. This chain uses TRBV10-3 with TRBJ1-5; possible D gene TRBD1, 5 bases. Germline CDR1 ENHRY, CDR2 SYGVKD. CDR3 size: 14 residues. Between the trimmed V and J ends, which lost 10 bases and 5 bases, there was a span of 18 bases. The chain's CDR3 is CATGGAGPDQPQHF. The CDR3 DNA follows: TGTGCCACCGGAGGGGCAGGCCCCGATCAGCCCCAGCATTTT.

Many counts were recorded for this clonotype. V usage is TRBV5-5 and J usage is TRBJ1-4, with D possibly TRBD1 on 6 matching bases. The germline V and J ends were trimmed by 1 base and 3 bases, with 10 bases remaining between them. CDR1 is SGHKS and CDR2 is YYEKEE in the germline V gene (reference sequence). The CDR3 totals 15 residues. The chain's CDR3 is CASSLLGGSNEKLFF. CDR3 bases: TGTGCCAGCAGCTTGCTGGGGGGCTCTAATGAAAAACTGTTTTTT.

This clonotype has a count of ten or more. The rearrangement links TRBV20-1 to TRBJ1-1, with unresolved D. The CDR3 is 11 amino acids. Between the trimmed V and J ends, which lost 1 base and 4 bases, there was a span of 4 bases. Germline lookup yields CDR1 DFQATT and CDR2 SNEGSKA (reference sequence). The CDR3 region has the DNA TGCAGTGCTAGAGGTTCCACTGAAGCTTTCTTT. This codes for CSARGSTEAFF.

There are many counts of this clonotype. The genes are TRBV6-2 or TRBV6-3 and TRBJ1-1; D is perhaps TRBD1 (5 bases). The germline V and J ends were trimmed by 7 bases and 1 base, with 25 bases remaining between them. Germline CDR1 MNHEY, CDR2 SVGEGT. There are 18 residues in the CDR3. This chain's CDR3 is CASIPSPGRGRGNTEAFF. The DNA of the CDR3 is TGTGCCAGCATCCCAAGCCCCGGACGGGGAAGGGGGAACACTGAAGCTTTCTTT.

This clonotype showed up just a few times. J is TRBJ1-4 and V is TRBV5-1, with unresolved D. V was clipped by 0 bases and J by 6 bases, with 12 bases between them. This CDR3 is built from 15 residues. CDR1 is SGHRS and CDR2 is YFSETQ in the germline V gene. The CDR3 loop reads CASSLAATPDEKLFF. The CDR3 DNA reads as TGCGCCAGCAGCTTGGCGGCGACCCCGGATGAAAAACTGTTTTTT.

In this sample, this clonotype turned up a few times. The chain recombines TRBV18 with TRBJ1-2; no clear D. Trimming cost V 2 bases and J 6 bases, with 10 bases left between them. The CDR3 runs 13 residues. Germline CDR1 reads KGHSH; CDR2 reads LQKENI. CDR3 bases: TGTGCCAGCTCACCAGCGGGTTTGGATGGCTACACCTTC. Translation: CASSPAGLDGYTF.

This clonotype has at least ten counts. The V call is TRBV20-1, the J call TRBJ1-2; D might be TRBD1 (5 bases). This CDR3 region has 14 residues. V lost 3 bases to trimming and J lost 4 bases, with 15 bases between them. Germline V gene data show CDR1 as DFQATT and CDR2 as SNEGSKA (reference sequence). CDR3 sequence reads: CSARGQGFLYGYTF. CDR3 nucleotides: TGCAGTGCTAGGGGCCAGGGCTTTCTCTATGGCTACACCTTC.

In this sample, this clonotype turned up a few times. This chain links TRBV13 with TRBJ1-4, with D tentatively TRBD1 (5 bases). This CDR3 region has 17 residues. V was shortened by 3 bases and J by 6 bases, with 20 bases between the two germline ends. Germline CDR1 and CDR2: PRHDT and FYEKMQ (reference sequence). CDR3 sequence: CASSFRFWPGGDEKLFF. DNA of the CDR3: TGTGCCAGCAGCTTTAGATTCTGGCCAGGAGGGGATGAAAAACTGTTTTTT.

Ten or more counts support this clonotype. The chain uses TRBV7-2 and TRBJ1-2; 10 bases agree with TRBD1. The CDR3 covers 17 residues. In germline, CDR1 is SGHTA, CDR2 FQGNSA. The V gene end was trimmed by 5 bases and the J gene end by 3 bases; junction bases not matched to a gene: 12. The DNA of the CDR3 is TGTGCCAGCAGCGCCAGACAGGGGGCTACGTTGGACTATGGCTACACCTTC. Its protein is CASSARQGATLDYGYTF.

There are many counts of this clonotype. In DNA form, the CDR3 reads TGTGCCAGCACCGAACAGGGGAACACCGGGGAGCTGTTTTTT. It translates to CASTEQGNTGELFF. J is TRBJ2-2 and V is TRBV5-5, with D maybe TRBD1 (6 bases). V was pared by 6 bases and J by 1 base, with 10 bases between. The CDR3 consists of 14 residues. The germline CDR1 and CDR2 sequences are SGHKS and YYEKEE (reference sequence).

V is TRBV7-2 and J is TRBJ2-3; no definite D call. V lost 5 bases and J 4 bases, leaving 16 bases between the germline ends. Germline V gene lookup returns CDR1 SGHTA and CDR2 FQGNSA. The CDR3 runs to 15 residues. CDR3 nucleotide sequence: TGTGCCAGCAGCCCCGCGGAGATTGGGGCAGATACGCAGTATTTT. Translated, it gives CASSPAEIGADTQYF.

The count of this clonotype is one. The chain uses TRBV7-9 and TRBJ2-3; D is possibly TRBD2 (6 bases). This CDR3 has 14 residues. Per the germline V gene, CDR1 is SEHNR and CDR2 is FQNEAQ (reference sequence). V lost 1 base and J 4 bases, leaving 9 bases between the germline ends. Written as DNA, the CDR3 is TGTGCCAGCAGCTTAGGACTAGAGCCAGATACGCAGTATTTT. It yields the protein CASSLGLEPDTQYF.

The chain has TRBV5-4 and TRBJ1-1; D is uncertain. The CDR3 contains 16 residues. The germline gives CDR1 SGHNT, CDR2 YYREEE (reference sequence). Trimming shortened V by 1 base and J by 0 bases, and 13 bases separated the two germline ends. The CDR3, as DNA: TGTGCCAGCAGCTTGCACTTTGGGCAGATGAACACTGAAGCTTTCTTT. Translating gives CASSLHFGQMNTEAFF.

This clonotype was detected a few times. The J gene is TRBJ2-7, the V gene TRBV11-2; D unclear. The germline V gene has CDR1 SGHAT and CDR2 FQNNGV. This CDR3 is 13 amino acids long. The V and J ends lost 1 base and 9 bases respectively, with 13 bases between them. CDR3 bases: TGTGCCAGCAGCTTAGGTATCCACAACGGGCAGTACGTC. Translation gives CASSLGIHNGQYV.

This clonotype was seen many times. This chain joins TRBV12-3 or TRBV12-4 and TRBJ2-1; D may be TRBD1 (6 bases). The CDR3 sequence is 14 residues long. Trimming left V 6 bases short and J 3 bases short, with 12 bases between. CDR3: CASSKGTLYNEQFF. CDR3 nucleotides: TGTGCCAGCAGCAAGGGGACACTCTACAATGAGCAGTTCTTC.

This clonotype was detected many times. The chain employs TRBV12-3 or TRBV12-4 and TRBJ2-1; 7 bases fit TRBD1. The CDR3 extends over 12 amino acids. V gave up 5 bases and J gave up 15 bases; unmatched junction bases: 10. The CDR3 here is CASSLGQDVGFF. The CDR3 DNA sequence: TGTGCCAGCAGTCTCGGACAGGACGTGGGGTTCTTC.

This clonotype was seen at least ten times. This chain uses TRBV27 with TRBJ1-2; 7 nucleotides match TRBD1. This CDR3 spans 14 amino acids. Germline V gene sequence: CDR1 MNHEY, CDR2 SMNVEV (reference sequence). V gave up 5 bases and J gave up 7 bases; unmatched junction bases: 10. Written as DNA, the CDR3 is TGTGCCAGCAGTCAGGGGGGGGCAACCACTGGCTACACCTTC. Amino acid sequence: CASSQGGATTGYTF.

This clonotype was picked up many times. The rearrangement joins TRBV29-1 to TRBJ2-1, with D perhaps assigned TRBD1 or TRBD2 (5 bases each). Trimming cost V 5 bases and J 12 bases, with 20 bases left between them. Germline CDR1 reads SQVTM; CDR2 reads ANQGSEA. The CDR3 totals 13 residues. The CDR3 bases are TGCAGCGTTCCGGGACGGCGATCCCGGGGGCAGTTCTTC. It is translated as CSVPGRRSRGQFF.

The J gene is TRBJ2-3, the V gene TRBV10-3; 11 bases align to TRBD2. This CDR3 is 16 amino acids long. Trimming at V came to 2 bases and at J to 6 bases, leaving 7 bases not matched to a gene. Germline loops: CDR1 ENHRY, CDR2 SYGVKD. The CDR3 region has the DNA TGTGCCATCAGTGAGAGTAGCGGGGGGGCCCTGGATACGCAGTATTTT. This gives the protein CAISESSGGALDTQYF.

In its sample, this clonotype was seen many times. This chain connects TRBV12-3 or TRBV12-4 to TRBJ1-2, with D possibly TRBD1 on 5 matching bases. This CDR3 has 13 amino acids. Between the trimmed V and J ends, which lost 1 base and 8 bases, there was a span of 11 bases. The CDR3 spells CASSLGAGIGYTF. In DNA form, the CDR3 reads TGTGCCAGCAGTTTAGGGGCAGGGATAGGCTACACCTTC.

In this sample, this clonotype turned up a few times. This chain uses TRBV7-9 with TRBJ2-7; D ambiguous. Trimming took 8 bases from V and 3 from J, leaving 11 bases between them. This CDR3 comprises 12 residues. Germline V gene data show CDR1 as SEHNR and CDR2 as FQNEAQ (reference sequence). The CDR3 region is CASGQANYEQYF. Written as DNA, the CDR3 is TGTGCCAGCGGGCAGGCCAACTACGAGCAGTACTTC.

This clonotype was observed at least ten times. The rearrangement links TRBV2 to TRBJ2-1; 11 bases agree with TRBD2. The CDR3 covers 15 residues. Germline V gene data show CDR1 as SNHLY and CDR2 as FYNNEI. V gave up 4 bases and J gave up 7 bases; unmatched junction bases: 6. The CDR3 coding sequence is TGTGCCAGCAGTGCTACTAGCGGGGGCGAGAATGAGCAGTTCTTC. It is translated as CASSATSGGENEQFF. Variable domain in full (rest from reference TRBV2 and TRBJ2-1): EPEVTQTPSHQVTQMGQEVILRCVPISNHLYFYWYRQILGQKVEFLVSFYNNEISEKSEIFDDQFSVERPDGSNFTLKIRSTKLEDSAMYFCASSATSGGENEQFFGPGTRLTVL.

Many counts were recorded for this clonotype. The V and J genes are TRBV20-1 and TRBJ1-5; a possible D gene is TRBD1 (5 bases). V was shortened by 1 base and J by 12 bases, with 13 bases between the two germline ends. Germline V gene data show CDR1 as DFQATT and CDR2 as SNEGSKA (reference sequence). CDR3 length equals 12 residues. CDR3 DNA: TGCAGTGCTAGAGGCAGGGCGGACCTCCAGCATTTT. Its translation is CSARGRADLQHF.

This clonotype was picked up a small number of times. The chain couples TRBV9 to TRBJ2-2; either TRBD1 or TRBD2 may supply D (6 bases each). Trimming removed 0 bases at V and 7 bases at J, with 16 bases between. The CDR3 loop spans 16 amino acids. CDR1 and CDR2 from the germline V gene are SGDLS and YYNGEE. The DNA of the CDR3 is TGTGCCAGCAGCGTAGAGTCGGGGGCGCGAAGCGGGGAGCTGTTTTTT. Its protein product is CASSVESGARSGELFF.